One sample yielded the 11 T cell receptor beta chains listed below, sequenced in a study of persistence of HIV-infected CD4 T cells. Cells were stimulated with CMV-infected fibroblast lysates at 8 to 10 ug/mL. Sorted nonresponding memory CD4+ T cells were CD40L-negative, CD69-negative, CD45RO-high. Antigens of these TCRs are unknown. This was the immunoSEQ version 4 assay in survey mode. Method: immunoSEQ multiplex PCR; TCRdb's copy keeps in-frame clones and lacks some. The table includes fewer than 30,000 clones, around 80% detected once. Here the sequenced sample was CD4+ T cells sorted from PBMCs after 18-hour stimulation, taken from a patient who received antiretroviral therapy. These receptors all come from an adult man with HIV who was CMV-seropositive.

The V gene is TRBV10-2, the J gene TRBJ1-2, with D possibly matching TRBD1 (6 bases). Per germline, CDR1 WSHSY and CDR2 SAAADI. V gave up 5 bases and J gave up 3 bases, with 13 bases separating them. This CDR3 region has 14 residues. The CDR3 loop is CASSLTGHDYGYTF. DNA for the CDR3: TGCGCCAGCAGTCTAACGGGACACGACTATGGCTACACCTTC.

The chain's CDR3 is CASSVATGMQYEQYF. The CDR3 bases are TGTGCCAGCAGCGTAGCTACGGGTATGCAATACGAGCAGTACTTC. The rearrangement uses TRBV9 and TRBJ2-7, with D uncertain. The V gene's germline CDR1 is SGDLS and CDR2 YYNGEE. CDR3 length: 15 amino acids. Trimming stripped 0 bases from V and 4 bases from J, with 14 bases between.

The chain recombines TRBV10-3 with TRBJ2-1, with D maybe TRBD1 (5 bases). Trimming shortened V by 9 bases and J by 6 bases, and 12 bases separated the two germline ends. Germline lookup yields CDR1 ENHRY and CDR2 SYGVKD. The CDR3 spans 12 residues. CDR3 in amino acids: CAIRTLLNEQFF. DNA for the CDR3: TGTGCCATAAGGACACTTCTCAATGAGCAGTTCTTC.

The chain uses TRBV6-5 and TRBJ2-6, with D unclear. V shed 4 bases and J shed 1 base, with 8 bases lying between them. Germline V CDR1 and CDR2: MNHEY, SVGAGI. The CDR3 contains 15 residues. CDR3 loop: CASSFSESGANVLTF. The DNA of the CDR3 is TGTGCCAGCAGTTTCAGCGAGTCTGGGGCCAACGTCCTGACTTTC.

J is TRBJ2-2 and V is TRBV19, with TRBD1 as a possible D gene (6 bases). V was clipped by 7 bases and J by 7 bases, with 13 bases between them. The germline gives CDR1 LNHDA, CDR2 SQIVND (reference sequence). The CDR3 is 13 residues long. CDR3 nucleotides: TGTGCCAGTAACAGGGATAGGGACGGGGAGCTGTTTTTT. This translates into CASNRDRDGELFF. Based on the CDR3 plus reference TRBV19 and TRBJ2-2, the full variable domain is DGGITQSPKYLFRKEGQNVTLSCEQNLNHDAMYWYRQDPGQGLRLIYYSQIVNDFQKGDIAEGYSVSREKKESFPLTVTSAQKNPTAFYLCASNRDRDGELFFGEGSRLTVL.

This rearrangement joins TRBV10-1 to TRBJ2-7; 9 bases match TRBD1. Trimming took 2 bases from V and 4 from J; bases not matched to a gene: 6. Germline V gene sequence: CDR1 WNHNN, CDR2 SYGVQD (reference sequence). The CDR3 loop spans 15 amino acids. CDR3 region: CASSETGTGRYEQYF. CDR3 bases: TGCGCCAGCAGTGAGACCGGGACAGGGAGGTACGAGCAGTACTTC.

The CDR3 coding sequence is TGCAGCGTTGAAGGCAGGGTGTTTGGCTACACCTTC. This sequence encodes CSVEGRVFGYTF. The rearrangement uses TRBV29-1 and TRBJ1-2; D may be TRBD1 (5 bases). Germline CDR1 is SQVTM and CDR2 is ANQGSEA. Trimming pared 1 base from V and 7 bases from J, leaving 10 bases between. The CDR3 has 12 residues.

Written as DNA, the CDR3 is TGTGCCAGCAGTGAAGGAAGGAGTATTAATGAAAAACTGTTTTTT. As protein: CASSEGRSINEKLFF. The V and J genes are TRBV6-1 and TRBJ1-4; D not certain. The V gene lost 1 base and the J gene lost 4 bases, with 10 bases spanning the gap. The CDR3 has 15 residues. Germline assignment: CDR1 MNHNS and CDR2 SASEGT.

The rearrangement joins TRBV20-1 to TRBJ2-3, with no clear D. This CDR3 contains 11 residues. V lost 3 bases and J 4 bases, leaving 5 bases between the germline ends. The germline V gene encodes CDR1 DFQATT and CDR2 SNEGSKA (reference sequence). The CDR3 here is CSASIADTQYF. Written as DNA, the CDR3 is TGCAGTGCTAGCATTGCAGATACGCAGTATTTT.

This rearrangement joins TRBV2 to TRBJ1-5; D not certain. Trimming pared 4 bases from V and 0 bases from J, leaving 7 bases between. The germline CDR1 and CDR2 sequences are SNHLY and FYNNEI. The length of the CDR3 is 14 residues. The CDR3 DNA sequence: TGTGCCAGCAGTGGGTGGAATAGCAATCAGCCCCAGCATTTT. Amino acid sequence: CASSGWNSNQPQHF.

V is TRBV5-4 and J is TRBJ2-1, with TRBD1 as a possible D gene (6 bases). Germline V CDR1 and CDR2: SGHNT, YYREEE (reference sequence). The V gene lost 5 bases and the J gene lost 7 bases, with 10 bases spanning the gap. This CDR3 comprises 12 residues. The CDR3 here is CASSTDRNEQFF. CDR3 sequence (DNA): TGTGCCAGCAGTACGGACAGAAATGAGCAGTTCTTC.